This is a list of T cell receptor beta chains from one sample in a study of circulating CD8 cells and anti-PD-1 response in melanoma. TCRdb recomputed calls from the reads with MiXCR, one row per CDR3 protein. This sample has several hundred distinct CDR3 sequences, with roughly 6.8% found just once. The sample here was CD8+ T cells from PBMCs, taken at baseline or after one month of anti-PD-1 therapy (not recorded which). These receptors came from a human donor with melanoma. The CDR3 runs from the conserved cysteine through the conserved F or W. D genes are given only for firm matches. Size is stated for part of the rows, as once, few or many counts, or as a class when the clone is expanded.

abundance	v_gene	j_gene	d_gene	CDR3aa	CDR3nt
hyperexpanded	TRBV27	TRBJ2-7	TRBD2	CASRERTSGTEHEQYF	TGTGCCAGCAGGGAACGGACTAGCGGGACGGAGCACGAGCAGTACTTC
hyperexpanded	TRBV15	TRBJ2-3	TRBD1	CATSSLRGYAGTDTQYF	TGTGCCACCAGCTCCCTCAGGGGGTACGCAGGCACAGATACGCAGTATTTT
few	TRBV19	TRBJ2-1	TRBD2	CASSIDSGSLNEQFF	TGTGCCAGTAGTATAGATAGCGGGAGTCTGAATGAGCAGTTCTTC
large	TRBV27	TRBJ1-2	.	CASSITGNGYGYTF	TGTGCCAGCAGTATAACAGGGAACGGCTATGGCTACACCTTC
.	TRBV9	TRBJ1-5	TRBD1	CASSKTGGSNQPQDF	TGTGCCAGCAGCAAGACAGGGGGAAGCAATCAGCCCCAGGATTTT
large	TRBV29-1	TRBJ2-7	TRBD2	CSVAAGGRFYEQYF	TGCAGCGTTGCGGCGGGAGGGAGGTTTTACGAGCAGTACTTC
medium-sized	TRBV20-1	TRBJ2-1	.	CSARDQERQGQFF	TGCAGTGCTAGAGATCAGGAGAGGCAGGGGCAGTTCTTC
hyperexpanded	TRBV2	TRBJ2-1	.	CASSAPRTTSEQFF	TGTGCCAGCAGTGCCCCACGGACAACTAGTGAGCAGTTCTTC
medium-sized	TRBV29-1	TRBJ1-3	.	CSVAGPESGNTIYF	TGCAGCGTCGCCGGGCCTGAGAGTGGAAACACCATATATTTT
medium-sized	TRBV27	TRBJ2-3	.	CASSLSSLTDTQYF	TGTGCCAGCAGTTTATCGAGCCTCACAGATACGCAGTATTTT
few	TRBV7-9	TRBJ1-1	.	CASSVQGQPNTEAFF	TGTGCCAGCAGCGTCCAAGGACAACCGAACACTGAAGCTTTCTTT
large	TRBV28	TRBJ1-1	.	CASSFLGGGTEAFF	TGTGCCAGCAGTTTTTTAGGGGGGGGCACTGAAGCTTTCTTT
medium-sized	TRBV30	TRBJ2-1	TRBD1	CAWSSDRGYNEQFF	TGTGCCTGGAGTTCGGACAGGGGTTACAATGAGCAGTTCTTC
large	TRBV28	TRBJ1-2	.	CASSVAGTVYGYTF	TGTGCCAGCAGTGTGGCGGGGACGGTCTATGGCTACACCTTC
medium-sized	TRBV4-3	TRBJ2-4	.	CASSQDSGHTNIQYF	TGCGCCAGCAGCCAAGATTCGGGACACACTAACATTCAGTACTTC
medium-sized	TRBV27	TRBJ2-7	TRBD1	CASSFQTGLKGGQYF	TGTGCCAGCAGTTTCCAGACAGGGTTAAAGGGCGGGCAGTACTTC
medium-sized	TRBV28	TRBJ2-2	.	CASSLGRELFF	TGTGCCAGCAGTCTTGGTCGGGAGCTGTTTTTT
medium-sized	TRBV3-1	TRBJ2-1	TRBD2	CASSSLAGSYNEQFF	TGTGCCAGCAGCAGTCTAGCGGGATCCTACAATGAGCAGTTCTTC
large	TRBV27	TRBJ2-5	.	CASSLSNAAQETQYF	TGTGCCAGCAGTTTATCGAACGCGGCCCAAGAGACCCAGTACTTC
medium-sized	TRBV7-3	TRBJ2-3	TRBD2	CASSSGLAITDTQYF	TGTGCCAGCAGTTCCGGACTAGCCATCACAGATACGCAGTATTTT
medium-sized	TRBV19	TRBJ2-7	TRBD2	CASSIVASGSYEQYF	TGTGCCAGTAGTATAGTGGCTAGCGGTTCCTACGAGCAGTACTTC
large	TRBV27	TRBJ2-2	.	CASSLLQGSGELFF	TGTGCCAGCAGTTTATTACAGGGTTCCGGGGAGCTGTTTTTT
medium-sized	TRBV27	TRBJ2-6	.	CASSLQASGANVLTF	TGTGCCAGCAGTTTACAAGCCTCTGGGGCCAACGTCCTGACTTTC
large	TRBV2	TRBJ1-1	.	CASSEGEPGVYTEAFF	TGTGCCAGCAGTGAAGGGGAACCTGGGGTGTACACTGAAGCTTTCTTT
.	TRBV19	TRBJ2-2	.	CASSLSGRGTGELFF	TGTGCCAGTAGTCTCTCGGGCCGGGGGACCGGGGAGCTGTTTTTT
large	TRBV14	TRBJ1-1	.	CASSQRDEIMNTEAFF	TGTGCCAGCAGCCAGCGGGACGAAATCATGAACACTGAAGCTTTCTTT
.	TRBV28	TRBJ2-3	.	CASSFPVGPSTDTQFF	TGTGCCAGCAGTTTTCCGGTCGGGCCAAGCACAGATACGCAGTTTTTT
medium-sized	TRBV27	TRBJ1-5	.	CASSPYSNQPQHF	TGTGCCAGCAGTCCCTATAGCAATCAGCCCCAGCATTTT
large	TRBV6-5	TRBJ2-7	.	CASNEQYF	TGTGCCAGCAACGAGCAGTACTTC
medium-sized	TRBV6-5	TRBJ2-2	TRBD1	CASSSDRVRYTGELFF	TGTGCCAGCAGCTCTGACAGGGTACGATACACCGGGGAGCTGTTTTTT
medium-sized	TRBV27	TRBJ2-7	.	CASSPSDSGRYEQYF	TGTGCCAGCAGTCCCTCCGACAGTGGGCGTTACGAGCAGTACTTC
large	TRBV6-5	TRBJ2-7	.	CASTAQLGAEQYF	TGTGCCAGCACCGCCCAACTTGGGGCCGAGCAGTACTTC
medium-sized	TRBV11-2	TRBJ2-4	.	CASMGELAKNIQYF	TGTGCCAGCATGGGGGAACTAGCCAAAAACATTCAGTACTTC
large	TRBV6-6	TRBJ2-7	TRBD2	CASRTGRVRYEQYF	TGTGCCAGCAGGACCGGGAGGGTCCGGTACGAGCAGTACTTC
medium-sized	TRBV19	TRBJ2-1	.	CASRWGGEQFF	TGTGCCAGTAGGTGGGGCGGTGAGCAGTTCTTC
few	TRBV20-1	TRBJ2-1	.	CSAPQLGHYSYNEQFF	TGCAGTGCTCCCCAACTAGGACATTACTCCTACAATGAGCAGTTCTTC
hyperexpanded	TRBV2	TRBJ2-5	.	CASSSRVPMETQYF	TGTGCCAGCAGTTCCCGTGTGCCAATGGAGACCCAGTACTTC
medium-sized	TRBV11-2	TRBJ2-7	.	CASSLANEQYF	TGTGCCAGCAGCTTAGCCAACGAGCAGTACTTC
.	TRBV28	TRBJ2-7	.	CASSEEGGYEQYF	TGTGCCAGCAGTGAAGAGGGGGGCTACGAGCAGTACTTC
medium-sized	TRBV13	TRBJ2-5	.	CASSLWAGETQYF	TGTGCCAGCAGCTTATGGGCGGGAGAGACCCAGTACTTC
few	TRBV29-1	TRBJ2-2	.	CSVAAGDTGELFF	TGCAGCGTTGCCGCAGGGGACACCGGGGAGCTGTTTTTT
medium-sized	TRBV27	TRBJ2-1	.	CASSLPPGNEQFF	TGTGCCAGCAGCCTCCCCCCAGGGAATGAGCAGTTCTTC
large	TRBV4-1	TRBJ2-1	.	CASSPYTGGREQFF	TGCGCCAGCAGCCCCTACACCGGGGGGCGGGAGCAGTTCTTC
medium-sized	TRBV27	TRBJ2-3	.	CASSLGPTTDTQYF	TGTGCCAGCAGTTTGGGACCGACCACAGATACGCAGTATTTT
large	TRBV4-3	TRBJ2-5	.	CANDRFVGETQYF	TGCGCCAACGACCGGTTCGTTGGAGAGACCCAGTACTTC
large	TRBV29-1	TRBJ1-2	TRBD1	CSSQGTNYGYTF	TGCAGCTCACAGGGGACTAACTATGGCTACACCTTC
large	TRBV19	TRBJ2-1	.	CASSVRENNEQFF	TGTGCCAGTAGTGTCCGGGAGAACAATGAGCAGTTCTTC
medium-sized	TRBV18	TRBJ1-1	.	CASSPGGDTEAFF	TGTGCCAGCTCACCAGGAGGGGACACTGAAGCTTTCTTT
medium-sized	TRBV5-1	TRBJ1-2	.	CASSLDSLYGYTF	TGCGCCAGCAGCCTGGACAGTCTCTATGGCTACACCTTC